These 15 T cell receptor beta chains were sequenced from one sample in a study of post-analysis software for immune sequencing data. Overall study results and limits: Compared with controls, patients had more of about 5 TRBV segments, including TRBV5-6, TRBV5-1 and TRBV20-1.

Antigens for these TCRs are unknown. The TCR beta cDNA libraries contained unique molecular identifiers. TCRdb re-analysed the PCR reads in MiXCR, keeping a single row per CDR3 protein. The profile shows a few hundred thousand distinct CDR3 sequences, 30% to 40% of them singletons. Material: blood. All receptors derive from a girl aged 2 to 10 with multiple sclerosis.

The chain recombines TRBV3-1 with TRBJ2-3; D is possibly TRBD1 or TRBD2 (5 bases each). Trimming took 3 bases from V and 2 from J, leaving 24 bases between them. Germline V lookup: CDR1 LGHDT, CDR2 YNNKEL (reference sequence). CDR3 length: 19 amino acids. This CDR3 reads CASSHPTFDRDRPTDTQYF. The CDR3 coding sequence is TGTGCCAGCAGCCACCCCACATTTGACCGGGACCGACCCACAGATACGCAGTATTTT.

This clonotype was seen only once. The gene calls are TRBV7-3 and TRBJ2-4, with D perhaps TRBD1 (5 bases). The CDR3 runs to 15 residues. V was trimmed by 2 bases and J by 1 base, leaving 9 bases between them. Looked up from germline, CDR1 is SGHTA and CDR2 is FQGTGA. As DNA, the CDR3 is TGTGCCAGCAGCTTACAGGGTCAGGCCAAAAACATTCAGTACTTC. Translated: CASSLQGQAKNIQYF.

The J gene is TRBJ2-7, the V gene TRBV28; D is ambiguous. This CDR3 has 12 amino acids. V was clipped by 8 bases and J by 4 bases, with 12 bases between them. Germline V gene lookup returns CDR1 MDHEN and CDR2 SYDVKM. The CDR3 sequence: CASGRARYEQYF. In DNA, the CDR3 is TGTGCCAGCGGTCGGGCGAGGTACGAGCAGTACTTC.

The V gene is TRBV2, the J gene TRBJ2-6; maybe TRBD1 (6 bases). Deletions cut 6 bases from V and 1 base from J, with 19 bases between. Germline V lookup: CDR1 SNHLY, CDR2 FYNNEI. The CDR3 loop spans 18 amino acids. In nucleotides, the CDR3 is TGTGCCAGCAGACCATTGACAGGAGTATTTTCTGGGGCCAACGTCCTGACTTTC. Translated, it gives CASRPLTGVFSGANVLTF.

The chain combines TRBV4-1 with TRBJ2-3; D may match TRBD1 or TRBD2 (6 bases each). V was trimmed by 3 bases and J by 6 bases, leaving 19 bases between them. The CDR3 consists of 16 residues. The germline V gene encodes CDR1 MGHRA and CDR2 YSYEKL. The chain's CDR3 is CASSHRRGDMRDTQYF. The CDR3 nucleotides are TGCGCCAGCAGCCATAGGAGGGGGGACATGAGGGATACGCAGTATTTT.

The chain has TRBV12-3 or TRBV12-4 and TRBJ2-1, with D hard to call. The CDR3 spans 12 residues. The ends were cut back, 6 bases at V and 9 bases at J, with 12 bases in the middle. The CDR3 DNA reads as TGTGCCAGCAGCATGCAATTCCGTGAGCAGTTCTTC. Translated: CASSMQFREQFF.

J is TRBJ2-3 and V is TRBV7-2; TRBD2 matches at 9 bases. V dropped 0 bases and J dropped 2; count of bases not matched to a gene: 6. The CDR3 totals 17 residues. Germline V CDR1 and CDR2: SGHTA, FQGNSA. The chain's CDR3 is CASSLARGGLPTDTQYF. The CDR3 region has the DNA TGTGCCAGCAGCTTAGCGCGGGGGGGACTCCCCACAGATACGCAGTATTTT.

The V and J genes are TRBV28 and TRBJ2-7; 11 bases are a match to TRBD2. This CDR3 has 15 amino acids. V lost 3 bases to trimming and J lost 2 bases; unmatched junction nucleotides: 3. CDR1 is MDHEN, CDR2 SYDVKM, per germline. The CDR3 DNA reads TGTGCCAGCAGTTTCCTACTAGCGGGGGCCTACGAGCAGTACTTC. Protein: CASSFLLAGAYEQYF.

The CDR3: CASRPINSPLHF. The CDR3 DNA is TGTGCCAGCAGGCCGATTAATTCACCCCTCCACTTT. J is TRBJ1-6 and V is TRBV25-1; no reliable D call. This CDR3 is 12 amino acids long. The V gene's germline CDR1 is MGHDK and CDR2 SYGVNS. Deletions cut 6 bases from V and 6 bases from J, with 6 bases between.

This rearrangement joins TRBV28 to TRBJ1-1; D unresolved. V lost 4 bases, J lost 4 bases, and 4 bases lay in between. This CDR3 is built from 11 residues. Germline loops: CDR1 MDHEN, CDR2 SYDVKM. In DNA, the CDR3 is TGTGCCAGCAGTTCTAGCACTGAAGCTTTCTTT. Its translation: CASSSSTEAFF.

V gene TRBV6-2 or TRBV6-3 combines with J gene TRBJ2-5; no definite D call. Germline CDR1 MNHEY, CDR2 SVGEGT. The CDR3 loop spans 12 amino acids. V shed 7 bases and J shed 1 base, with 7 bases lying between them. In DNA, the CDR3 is TGTGCCAGCAACTTCATCCAAGAGACCCAGTACTTC. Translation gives CASNFIQETQYF.

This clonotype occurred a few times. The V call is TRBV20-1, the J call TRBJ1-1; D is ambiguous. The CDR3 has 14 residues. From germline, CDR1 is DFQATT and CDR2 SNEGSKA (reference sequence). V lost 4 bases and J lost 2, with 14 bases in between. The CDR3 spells CSAIRRLGNTEAFF. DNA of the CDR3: TGCAGTGCTATACGCCGCCTGGGAAACACTGAAGCTTTCTTT.

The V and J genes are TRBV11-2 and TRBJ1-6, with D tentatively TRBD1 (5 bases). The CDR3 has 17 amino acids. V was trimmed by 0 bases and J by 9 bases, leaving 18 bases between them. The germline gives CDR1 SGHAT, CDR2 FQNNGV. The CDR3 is CASSLDRPRVLSSPLHF. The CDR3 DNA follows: TGTGCCAGCAGCTTAGATAGGCCCAGGGTGCTGAGTTCACCCCTCCACTTT.

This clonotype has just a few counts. The CDR3 is CSASLRTSGQWRQFF. CDR3 sequence (DNA): TGCAGTGCTAGCCTCCGGACTAGCGGACAGTGGCGGCAGTTCTTC. This sequence joins TRBV20-1 and TRBJ2-1, with 10 bases aligning to TRBD2. The germline gives CDR1 DFQATT, CDR2 SNEGSKA (reference sequence). The V segment lost 3 bases and the J segment 12 bases; nucleotides outside the gene matches: 14. This CDR3 has 15 amino acids.

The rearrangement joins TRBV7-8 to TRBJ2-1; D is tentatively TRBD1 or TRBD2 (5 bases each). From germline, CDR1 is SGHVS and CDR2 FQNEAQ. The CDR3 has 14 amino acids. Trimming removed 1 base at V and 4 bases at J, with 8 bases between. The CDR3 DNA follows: TGTGCCAGCAGCTTAGTGTGGGGGTACAATGAGCAGTTCTTC. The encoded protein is CASSLVWGYNEQFF. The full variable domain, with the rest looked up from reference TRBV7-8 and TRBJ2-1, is GAGVSQSPRYKVAKRGQDVALRCDPISGHVSLFWYQQALGQGPEFLTYFQNEAQLDKSGLPSDRFFAERPEGSVSTLKIQRTQQEDSAVYLCASSLVWGYNEQFFGPGTRLTVL.